The clone carrying this T cell receptor (beta chain) was detected a few times. What it recognizes is unknown. Building the TCR beta libraries relied on iRepertoire HTBI primers, and CDR3 regions underwent Arm-PCR. TCRdb used MiXCR to reprocess the multiplex PCR reads, holding one entry per CDR3 protein. The sample gives around 420,000 distinct CDR3 sequences, around 15% of which show up once; about a fifth is in the top ten. This entry is derived from a study of regulatory T cells in long-lasting Graves disease. Study results and caveats: Accuracy may have been reduced by the small sample size.

This CDR3 contains 15 residues. CDR1 and CDR2 from the germline V gene are MDHEN and SYDVKM. With 7 bases removed from V and 2 bases from J, the gap between germline ends came to 18 bases. The time point is: newly diagnosed GD, antithyroid drugs for less than 3 months. The TCR library was prepared using RNA isolated from PBMCs. The authors drew patients from an endocrinology department in Xi'an, China. This clonotype originated in a female donor with Graves disease. Sequences were derived from peripheral blood mononuclear cells (PBMCs), sampled at new diagnosis, from a patient treated with antithyroid drugs. The V and J genes are TRBV28 and TRBJ2-7; possibly TRBD1 for D (7 bases). As DNA, the CDR3 is TGTGCCAGCACCGAACGCGGAGGGGGCGCCTACGAGCAGTACTTC. It translates to CASTERGGGAYEQYF.